This T cell receptor (beta chain) was sequenced in a study of T-cell reconstitution after alpha-beta-depleted transplantation in children. TCRbeta library preparation incorporated unique molecular identifiers. TCRdb ran MiXCR on the PCR reads and lists one entry per CDR3 protein. The sample yields about 540,000 distinct CDR3 sequences, about 17% seen once. Germline lookup yields CDR1 SGHDT and CDR2 YYEEEE. V lost 0 bases, J lost 6 bases, and 9 bases lay in between. The CDR3 covers 14 residues. This clonotype was counted only a few times. The chain combines TRBV5-6 with TRBJ2-2; tentative D call: TRBD2 (5 bases). Here the sequenced sample was PBMCs from the stem cell graft donor, taken from the stem cell graft. The receptor's source is a human donor who donated a stem cell graft to a child with acute lymphoblastic leukemia. CDR3 sequence (DNA): TGTGCCAGCAGCTTGGTGGAGGTCGCCGGGGAGCTGTTTTTT. Translating it yields CASSLVEVAGELFF.